Listed here is a single TCR beta chain. The target antigen is unknown. This sample is part of a study of T cell responses to AZD1222 COVID-19 vaccine. Whole-study results and caveats: Nearly half of unique spike-specific TCRs reportedly avoided B.1.351 and B.1.1.7 mutated regions. Among vaccine-associated CD4 TCRs, coverage spanned spike, with dominance at 160-218 and 743-854.

Using immunoSEQ multiplex PCR, the repertoire was profiled, and TCRdb retains in-frame clones only, with some absent. The sample carries about 130,000 clones, about four fifths recorded once. Trimming removed 4 bases from V and 0 bases from J; junction bases left unmatched: 4. Looked up from germline, CDR1 is LGHNA and CDR2 is YNFKEQ. CDR3 length: 16 amino acids. This TCR came from an adult in good health. Source: peripheral blood, taken on day 0 of AZD1222 vaccination. The chain recombines TRBV4-2 with TRBJ2-2; 8 positions match TRBD1. Here the CDR3 reads CASSRGTGANTGELFF. The CDR3, as DNA: TGTGCCAGCAGCCGCGGGACAGGAGCGAACACCGGGGAGCTGTTTTTT.